Listed below are T cell receptor beta chains from one sample, sequenced in a study of brain metastases from non-small cell lung cancer. Sequencing was performed with immunoSEQ multiplex PCR; in TCRdb, only in-frame clones are kept and a portion is missing. The sample carries about 4,900 clones, around 80% recorded once. Sequenced material: primary lung tumor tissue. The receptor set was obtained from a donor aged 40 or older with non-small cell lung cancer. CDR3s include the opening cysteine and the closing phenylalanine or tryptophan. The D gene is left open where the match is weak. A clone size is listed for some rows: how often the clone was seen (once, few, many), or a class if it is expanded.

V gene,clone size,D gene,J gene,CDR3 protein,CDR3 DNA
TRBV2,-,-,TRBJ2-3,CASTPKNTQYF,TGTGCCAGCACCCCGAAGAATACGCAGTATTTT
TRBV5-6,once,-,TRBJ2-1,CASSPRASSYNEQFF,TGTGCCAGCAGCCCCCGGGCCAGCTCCTACAATGAGCAGTTCTTC
TRBV6-1,-,-,TRBJ1-1,CASNRNTEAFF,TGTGCCAGCAACAGGAACACTGAAGCTTTCTTT
TRBV5-6,-,-,TRBJ2-6,CASSPRGTPGANVLTF,TGTGCCAGCAGCCCTAGGGGGACCCCCGGGGCCAACGTCCTGACTTTC
TRBV7-6,once,-,TRBJ2-3,CASSLTEGGLAHF,TGTGCCAGCAGCCTCACGGAAGGGGGGCTGGCGCATTTT
TRBV5-1,-,-,TRBJ2-5,CASSLQETQYF,TGCGCCAGCAGCTTGCAAGAGACCCAGTACTTC
TRBV7-2,few,-,TRBJ1-2,CASSFSGILYGYTF,TGTGCCAGCAGCTTCTCAGGGATTCTCTATGGCTACACCTTC
TRBV2,-,-,TRBJ1-3,CASNQDISGNTIYF,TGTGCCAGCAACCAGGACATCTCTGGAAACACCATATATTTT
TRBV5-4,-,TRBD2,TRBJ2-5,CASSSGGAQETQYF,TGTGCCAGCAGTTCCGGGGGGGCCCAAGAGACCCAGTACTTC
TRBV5-1,-,TRBD1,TRBJ2-7,CASSFSSGGASYEQYF,TGCGCCAGCAGCTTCTCCTCAGGGGGCGCTTCCTACGAGCAGTACTTC
TRBV25-1,-,TRBD2,TRBJ2-1,CASSEGGGPSYNEQFF,TGTGCCAGCAGTGAGGGCGGGGGGCCTTCCTACAATGAGCAGTTCTTC
TRBV12-5,-,TRBD1,TRBJ2-1,CASVAGQGYNEQFF,TGTGCTAGTGTCGCGGGACAGGGATATAATGAGCAGTTCTTC
TRBV7-2,-,TRBD2,TRBJ2-7,CASSPGRGYEQYF,TGTGCCAGCAGCCCGGGGAGGGGCTACGAGCAGTACTTC
TRBV5-1,-,-,TRBJ2-3,CASQEPGTDTQYF,TGCGCCAGCCAAGAACCGGGCACAGATACGCAGTATTTT
TRBV2,once,-,TRBJ1-6,CASSRGNSPLHF,TGTGCCAGCAGTCGGGGAAATTCACCCCTCCACTTT
TRBV29-1,-,-,TRBJ2-5,CSVVFEGTRLRTQYF,TGCAGTGTCGTTTTTGAAGGTACCCGCCTGCGCACCCAGTACTTC
TRBV6-5,-,-,TRBJ2-1,CASSYRQVGGEQFF,TGTGCCAGCAGTTACCGACAGGTTGGGGGTGAGCAGTTCTTC
TRBV2,-,-,TRBJ2-1,CASSGGLDLYNEQFF,TGTGCCAGCAGTGGGGGGCTAGATTTATACAATGAGCAGTTCTTC
TRBV7-2,-,-,TRBJ1-6,CASSFGSQSSYNSPLHF,TGTGCCAGCAGCTTCGGCAGTCAGAGCTCCTATAATTCACCCCTCCACTTT
TRBV11-1,-,TRBD1,TRBJ1-6,CASGRGGEDSPLHF,TGTGCCAGCGGAAGAGGGGGCGAAGATTCACCCCTCCACTTT
TRBV6-2/TRBV6-3,-,TRBD2,TRBJ2-3,CASSLFGTSGVEDTQYF,TGTGCCAGCAGTCTCTTTGGGACTAGCGGGGTGGAAGATACGCAGTATTTT
TRBV4-2,-,-,TRBJ2-1,CASSQDRTSYNEQFF,TGTGCCAGCAGCCAAGATAGGACCAGCTACAATGAGCAGTTCTTC
TRBV11-1,-,-,TRBJ1-1,CASSFRGENTEAFF,TGTGCCAGCAGCTTCAGGGGCGAGAACACTGAAGCTTTCTTT
TRBV4-2,-,-,TRBJ2-5,CASSQEGSGETQYF,TGTGCCAGCAGCCAAGAAGGGAGCGGAGAGACCCAGTACTTC
TRBV9,-,-,TRBJ2-3,CASSVGWGLNTDTQYF,TGTGCCAGCAGCGTAGGATGGGGGCTTAACACAGATACGCAGTATTTT